The clone carrying this T cell receptor beta chain was detected only a few times. This table comes from immunoSEQ multiplex PCR, and its TCRdb copy is limited to in-frame clones, with some not included. This sample has around 340,000 clones, with 80% to 90% found just once. Participants were aged about 18 to 90 years, lived in under 30 US areas, and enrolled virtually. This entry comes from a study of blood T cell repertoires in COVID-19. At the level of the study: There were acute and convalescent COVID-19 samples, and they came from the United States, Italy and Spain. PBMCs, B-cell-depleted T cells, or T cells were the source of the cDNA or gDNA that made up the material.

The germline V gene encodes CDR1 MDHEN and CDR2 SYDVKM. V trimming: 6 bases; J trimming: 3 bases; junction bases outside the gene matches: 7. CDR3 length: 15 amino acids. The V and J genes are TRBV28 and TRBJ2-7; 11 bases align to TRBD2. The material sequenced was PBMCs or T cells enriched from blood (not recorded which). The sequence derives from a woman between 40 and 55 years old with acute COVID-19. The CDR3 bases are TGTGCCAGCAGCCGTCGACTAGCGGGAATCTACGAGCAGTACTTC. Amino acid sequence: CASSRRLAGIYEQYF.